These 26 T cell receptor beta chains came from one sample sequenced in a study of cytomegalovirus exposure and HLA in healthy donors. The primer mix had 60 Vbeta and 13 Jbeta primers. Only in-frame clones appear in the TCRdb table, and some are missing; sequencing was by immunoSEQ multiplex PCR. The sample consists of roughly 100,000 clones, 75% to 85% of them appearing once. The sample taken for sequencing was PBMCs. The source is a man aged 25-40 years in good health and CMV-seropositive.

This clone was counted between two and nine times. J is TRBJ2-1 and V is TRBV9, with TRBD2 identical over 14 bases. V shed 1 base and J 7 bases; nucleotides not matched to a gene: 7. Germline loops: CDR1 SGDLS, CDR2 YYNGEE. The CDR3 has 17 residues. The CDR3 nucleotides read TGTGCCAGCAGCGTAACTCCCGGGACTAGCGGGAGAAATGAGCAGTTCTTC. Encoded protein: CASSVTPGTSGRNEQFF.

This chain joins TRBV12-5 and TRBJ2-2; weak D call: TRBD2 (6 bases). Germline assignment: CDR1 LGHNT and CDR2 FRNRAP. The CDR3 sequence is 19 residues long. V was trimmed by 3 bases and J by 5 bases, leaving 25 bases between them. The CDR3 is CASGLKQLATDEGTGELFF. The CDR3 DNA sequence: TGTGCTAGTGGTTTAAAACAACTAGCTACCGATGAGGGGACCGGGGAGCTGTTTTTT.

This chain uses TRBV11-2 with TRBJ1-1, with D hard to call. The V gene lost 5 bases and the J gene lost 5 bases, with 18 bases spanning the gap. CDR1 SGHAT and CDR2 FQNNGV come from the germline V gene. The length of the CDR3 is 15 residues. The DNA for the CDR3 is TGTGCCAGCAGCCGCTCGACTTCCCCGGGTACTGAAGCTTTCTTT. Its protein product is CASSRSTSPGTEAFF.

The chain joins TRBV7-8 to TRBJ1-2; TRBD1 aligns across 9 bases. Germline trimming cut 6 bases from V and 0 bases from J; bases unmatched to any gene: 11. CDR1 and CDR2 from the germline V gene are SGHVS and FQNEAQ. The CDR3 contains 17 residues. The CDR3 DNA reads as TGTGCCAGCAGTCTAATGGGGACAGGGTCCCCTAACTATGGCTACACCTTC. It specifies CASSLMGTGSPNYGYTF.

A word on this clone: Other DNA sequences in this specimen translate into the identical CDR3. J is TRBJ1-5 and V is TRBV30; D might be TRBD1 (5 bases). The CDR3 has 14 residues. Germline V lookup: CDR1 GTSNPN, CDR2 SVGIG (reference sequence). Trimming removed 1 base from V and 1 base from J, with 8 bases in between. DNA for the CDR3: TGTGCCTGGAGTGGGGGGGGGAGCAATCAGCCCCAGCATTTT. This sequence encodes CAWSGGGSNQPQHF.

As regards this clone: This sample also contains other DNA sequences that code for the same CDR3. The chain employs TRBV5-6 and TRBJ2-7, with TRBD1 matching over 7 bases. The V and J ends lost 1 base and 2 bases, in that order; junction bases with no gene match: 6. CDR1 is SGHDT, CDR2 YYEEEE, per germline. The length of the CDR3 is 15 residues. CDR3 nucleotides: TGTGCCAGCAGCTTGTTACAGGGGACAACCTACGAGCAGTACTTC. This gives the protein CASSLLQGTTYEQYF. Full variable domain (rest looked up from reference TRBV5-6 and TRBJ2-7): DAGVTQSPTHLIKTRGQQVTLRCSPKSGHDTVSWYQQALGQGPQFIFQYYEEEERQRGNFPDRFSGHQFPNYSSELNVNALLLGDSALYLCASSLLQGTTYEQYFGPGTRLTVT.

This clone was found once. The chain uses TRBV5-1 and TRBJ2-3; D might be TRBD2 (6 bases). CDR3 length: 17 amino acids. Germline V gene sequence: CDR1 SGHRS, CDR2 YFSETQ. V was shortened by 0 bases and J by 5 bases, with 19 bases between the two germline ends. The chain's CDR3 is CASSLEQGGTGGDTQYF. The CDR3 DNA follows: TGCGCCAGCAGCTTGGAGCAGGGCGGGACCGGTGGAGATACGCAGTATTTT.

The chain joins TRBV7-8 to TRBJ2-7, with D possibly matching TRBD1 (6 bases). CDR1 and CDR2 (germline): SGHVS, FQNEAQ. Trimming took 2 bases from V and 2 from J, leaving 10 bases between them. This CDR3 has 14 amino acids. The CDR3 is CASSLNREAYEQYF. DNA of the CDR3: TGTGCCAGCAGCTTAAACAGGGAAGCCTACGAGCAGTACTTC.

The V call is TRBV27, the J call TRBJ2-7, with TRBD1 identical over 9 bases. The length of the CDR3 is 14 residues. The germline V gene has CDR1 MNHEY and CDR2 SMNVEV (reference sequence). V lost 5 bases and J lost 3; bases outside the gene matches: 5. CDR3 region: CASSLRQGDYEQYF. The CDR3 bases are TGTGCCAGCAGTCTCCGACAGGGGGACTACGAGCAGTACTTC.

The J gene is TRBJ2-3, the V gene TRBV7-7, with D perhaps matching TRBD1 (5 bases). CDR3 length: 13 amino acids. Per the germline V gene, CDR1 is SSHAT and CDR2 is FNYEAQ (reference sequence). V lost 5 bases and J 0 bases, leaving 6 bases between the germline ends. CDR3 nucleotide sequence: TGTGCCAGCAGCCAGGGAAGCACAGATACGCAGTATTTT. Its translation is CASSQGSTDTQYF.

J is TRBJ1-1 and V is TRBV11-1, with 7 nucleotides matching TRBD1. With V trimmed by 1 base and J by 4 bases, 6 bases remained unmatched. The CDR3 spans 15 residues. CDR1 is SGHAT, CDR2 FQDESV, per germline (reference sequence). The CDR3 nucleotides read TGTGCCAGCAGCTTAGGGACAGGTGTACTCACTGAAGCTTTCTTT. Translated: CASSLGTGVLTEAFF.

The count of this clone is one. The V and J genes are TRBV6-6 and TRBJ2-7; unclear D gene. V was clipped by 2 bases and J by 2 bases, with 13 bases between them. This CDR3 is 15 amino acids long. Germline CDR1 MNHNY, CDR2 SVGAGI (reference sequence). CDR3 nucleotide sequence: TGTGCCAGCAGTTACGGCAGTCCGAAACCCTACGAGCAGTACTTC. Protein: CASSYGSPKPYEQYF.

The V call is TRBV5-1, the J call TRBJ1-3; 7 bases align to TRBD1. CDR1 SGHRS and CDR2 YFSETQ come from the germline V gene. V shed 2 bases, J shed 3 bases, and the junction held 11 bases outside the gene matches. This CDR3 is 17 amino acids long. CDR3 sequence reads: CASSLTSDRVGGNTIYF. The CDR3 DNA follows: TGCGCCAGCAGCTTAACGTCAGACAGGGTTGGTGGAAACACCATATATTTT.

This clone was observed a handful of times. This CDR3 reads CASSKGADSYNEQFF. The CDR3 DNA reads as TGCGCCAGCAGCAAAGGGGCAGACTCCTACAATGAGCAGTTCTTC. V gene TRBV5-1 combines with J gene TRBJ2-1, with a tentative D call TRBD1 (5 bases). CDR1 SGHRS and CDR2 YFSETQ come from the germline V gene. The ends were cut back, 4 bases at V and 0 bases at J, with 11 bases in the middle. The CDR3 is made up of 15 amino acids. The full variable domain, with the rest looked up from reference TRBV5-1 and TRBJ2-1, is KAGVTQTPRYLIKTRGQQVTLSCSPISGHRSVSWYQQTPGQGLQFLFEYFSETQRNKGNFPGRFSGRQFSNSRSEMNVSTLELGDSALYLCASSKGADSYNEQFFGPGTRLTVL.

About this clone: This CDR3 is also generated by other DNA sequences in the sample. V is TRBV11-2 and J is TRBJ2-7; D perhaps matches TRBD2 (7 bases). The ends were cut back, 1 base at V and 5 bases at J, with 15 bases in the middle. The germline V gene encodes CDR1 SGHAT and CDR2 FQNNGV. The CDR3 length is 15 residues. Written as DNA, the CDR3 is TGTGCCAGCAGCTTAGTTCGGGGGGCAAGGGACGAGCAGTACTTC. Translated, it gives CASSLVRGARDEQYF.

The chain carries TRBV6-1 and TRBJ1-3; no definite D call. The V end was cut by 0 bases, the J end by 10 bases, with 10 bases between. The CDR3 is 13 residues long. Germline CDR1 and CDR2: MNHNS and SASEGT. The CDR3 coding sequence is TGTGCCAGCAGTGAAGCGGAGGGAACAACCATATATTTT. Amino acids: CASSEAEGTTIYF.

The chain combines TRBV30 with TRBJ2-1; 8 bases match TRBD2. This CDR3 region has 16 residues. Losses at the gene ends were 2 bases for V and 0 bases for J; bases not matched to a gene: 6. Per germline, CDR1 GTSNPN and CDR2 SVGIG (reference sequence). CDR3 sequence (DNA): TGTGCCTGGAGTCTAGCGGGCCTAAGCTCCTACAATGAGCAGTTCTTC. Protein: CAWSLAGLSSYNEQFF. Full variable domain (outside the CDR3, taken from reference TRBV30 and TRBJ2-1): SQTIHQWPATLVQPVGSPLSLECTVEGTSNPNLYWYRQAAGRGLQLLFYSVGIGQISSEVPQNLSASRPQDRQFILSSKKLLLSDSGFYLCAWSLAGLSSYNEQFFGPGTRLTVL.

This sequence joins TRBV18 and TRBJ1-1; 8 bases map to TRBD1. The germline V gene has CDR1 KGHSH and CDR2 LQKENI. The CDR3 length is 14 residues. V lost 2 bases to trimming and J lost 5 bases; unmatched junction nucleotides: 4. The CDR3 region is CASSPADRGTEAFF. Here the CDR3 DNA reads TGTGCCAGCTCACCAGCCGACAGGGGAACTGAAGCTTTCTTT.

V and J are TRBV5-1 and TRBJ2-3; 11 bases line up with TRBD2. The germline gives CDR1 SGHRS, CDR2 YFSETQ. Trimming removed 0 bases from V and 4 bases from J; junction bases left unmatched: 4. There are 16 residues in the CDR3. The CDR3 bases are TGCGCCAGCAGCTTGGCCACTAGCGGGAGTGCAGATACGCAGTATTTT. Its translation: CASSLATSGSADTQYF.

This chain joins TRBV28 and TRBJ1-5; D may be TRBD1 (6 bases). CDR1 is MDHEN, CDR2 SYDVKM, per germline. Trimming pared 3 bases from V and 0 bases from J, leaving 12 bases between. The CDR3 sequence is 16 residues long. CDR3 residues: CASSFSTGYSNQPQHF. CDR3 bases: TGTGCCAGCAGTTTCTCAACAGGGTATAGCAATCAGCCCCAGCATTTT.

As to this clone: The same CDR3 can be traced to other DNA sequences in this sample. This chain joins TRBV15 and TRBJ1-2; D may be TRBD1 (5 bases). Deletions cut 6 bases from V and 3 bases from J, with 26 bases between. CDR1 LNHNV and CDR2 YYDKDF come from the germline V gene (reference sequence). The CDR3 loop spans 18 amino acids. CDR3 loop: CATSIYQGLFRSDYGYTF. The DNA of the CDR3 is TGTGCCACCAGTATCTACCAGGGACTCTTTAGATCGGACTATGGCTACACCTTC.

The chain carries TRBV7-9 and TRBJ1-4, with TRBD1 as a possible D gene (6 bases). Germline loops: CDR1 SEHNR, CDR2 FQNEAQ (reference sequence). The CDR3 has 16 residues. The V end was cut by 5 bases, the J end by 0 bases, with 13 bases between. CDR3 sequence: CASSPINRATNEKLFF. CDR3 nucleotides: TGTGCCAGCAGCCCAATAAACAGGGCAACTAATGAAAAACTGTTTTTT.

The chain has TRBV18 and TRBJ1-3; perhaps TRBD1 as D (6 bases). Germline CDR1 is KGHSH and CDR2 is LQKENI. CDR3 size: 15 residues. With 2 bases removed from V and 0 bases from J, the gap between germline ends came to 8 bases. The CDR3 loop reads CASSPDRSSGNTIYF. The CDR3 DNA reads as TGTGCCAGCTCACCAGACAGGAGCTCTGGAAACACCATATATTTT.

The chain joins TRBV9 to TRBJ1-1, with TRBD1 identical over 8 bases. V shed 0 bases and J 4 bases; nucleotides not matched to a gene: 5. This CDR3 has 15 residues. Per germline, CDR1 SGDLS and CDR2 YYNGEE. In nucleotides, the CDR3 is TGTGCCAGCAGCGTAGCTGCAGGGGGCCTCACTGAAGCTTTCTTT. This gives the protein CASSVAAGGLTEAFF.

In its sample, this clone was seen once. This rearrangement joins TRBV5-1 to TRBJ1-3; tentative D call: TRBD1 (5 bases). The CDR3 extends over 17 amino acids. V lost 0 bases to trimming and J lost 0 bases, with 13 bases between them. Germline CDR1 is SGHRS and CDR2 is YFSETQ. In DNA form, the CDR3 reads TGCGCCAGCAGCTTGGGACAGAGTCGAATCTCTGGAAACACCATATATTTT. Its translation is CASSLGQSRISGNTIYF.

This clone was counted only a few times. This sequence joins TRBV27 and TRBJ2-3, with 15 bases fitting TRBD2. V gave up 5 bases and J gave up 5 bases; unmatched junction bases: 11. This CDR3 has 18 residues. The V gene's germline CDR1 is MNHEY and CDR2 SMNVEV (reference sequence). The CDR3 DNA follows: TGTGCCAGCAGTGCGGAAGGACTAGCGGGAGGGCGGGGAGATACGCAGTATTTT. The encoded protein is CASSAEGLAGGRGDTQYF.